The entry below gives a single T cell receptor beta chain sequence along with its context. The data originate from a study of cytotoxic CD8 clonotypes in ibrutinib-treated CLL. Assay used: immunoSEQ multiplex PCR; TCRdb lists only in-frame clones, some missing. The data contain around 200,000 clones, roughly 77% of them singletons. Germline values: CDR1 SEHNR, CDR2 FQNEAQ (reference sequence). V dropped 5 bases and J dropped 7; count of bases not matched to a gene: 11. The CDR3 sequence is 15 residues long. The chain uses TRBV7-9 and TRBJ1-5; 7 bases fit TRBD1. Sequenced material: PBMCs, taken after 12 months of ibrutinib treatment. The origin of this receptor is a human donor with chronic lymphocytic leukemia. The CDR3 DNA sequence: TGTGCCAGCAGCCTCCGCGGACAGGTTGACCAGCCCCAGCATTTT. It translates to CASSLRGQVDQPQHF.